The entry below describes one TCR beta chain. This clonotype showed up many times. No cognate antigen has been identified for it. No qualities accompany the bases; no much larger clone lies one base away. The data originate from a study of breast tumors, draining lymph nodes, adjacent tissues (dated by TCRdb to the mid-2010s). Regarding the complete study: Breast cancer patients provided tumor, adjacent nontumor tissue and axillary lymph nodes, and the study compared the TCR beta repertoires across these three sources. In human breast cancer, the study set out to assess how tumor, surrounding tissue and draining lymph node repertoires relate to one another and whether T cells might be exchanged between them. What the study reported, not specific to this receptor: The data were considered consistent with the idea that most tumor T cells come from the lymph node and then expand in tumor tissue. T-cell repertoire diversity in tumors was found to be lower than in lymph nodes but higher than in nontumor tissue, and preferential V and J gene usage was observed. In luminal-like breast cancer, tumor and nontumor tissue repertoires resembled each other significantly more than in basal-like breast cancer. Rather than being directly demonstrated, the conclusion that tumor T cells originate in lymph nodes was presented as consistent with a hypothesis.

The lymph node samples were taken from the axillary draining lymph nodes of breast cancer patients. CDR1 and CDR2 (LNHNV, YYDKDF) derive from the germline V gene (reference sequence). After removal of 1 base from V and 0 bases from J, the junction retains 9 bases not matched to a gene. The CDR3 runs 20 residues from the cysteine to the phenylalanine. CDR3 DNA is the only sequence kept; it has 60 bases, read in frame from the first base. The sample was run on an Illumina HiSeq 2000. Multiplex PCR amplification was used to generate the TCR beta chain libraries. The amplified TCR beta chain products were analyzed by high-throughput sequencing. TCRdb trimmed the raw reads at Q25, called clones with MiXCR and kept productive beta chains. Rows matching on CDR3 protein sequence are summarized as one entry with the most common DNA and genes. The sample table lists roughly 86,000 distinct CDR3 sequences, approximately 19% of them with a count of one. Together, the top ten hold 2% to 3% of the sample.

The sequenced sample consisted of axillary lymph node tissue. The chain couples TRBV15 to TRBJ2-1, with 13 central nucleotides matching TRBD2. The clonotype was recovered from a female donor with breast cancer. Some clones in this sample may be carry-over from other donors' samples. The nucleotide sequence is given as TGTGCCACCAGCAGAGGTTCGGGACTAGCGGGATTTTACTCCTACAATGAGCAGTTCTTC. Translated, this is CATSRGSGLAGFYSYNEQFF.